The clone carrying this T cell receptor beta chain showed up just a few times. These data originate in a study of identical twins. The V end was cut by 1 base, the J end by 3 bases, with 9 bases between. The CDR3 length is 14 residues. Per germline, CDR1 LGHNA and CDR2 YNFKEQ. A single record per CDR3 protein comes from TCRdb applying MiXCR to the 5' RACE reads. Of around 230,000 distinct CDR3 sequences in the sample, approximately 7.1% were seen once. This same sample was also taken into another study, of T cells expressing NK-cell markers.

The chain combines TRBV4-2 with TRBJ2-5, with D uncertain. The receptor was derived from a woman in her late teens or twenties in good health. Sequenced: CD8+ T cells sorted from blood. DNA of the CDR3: TGTGCCAGCAGCCAAGGGATAGCAGAAGAGACCCAGTACTTC. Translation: CASSQGIAEETQYF.